This is a list of T cell receptor beta chains from one sample in a study of blood T cell repertoires in COVID-19. Sequencing used immunoSEQ multiplex PCR; TCRdb keeps in-frame clones, though not all of them. The repertoire holds tens of thousands of clones, with roughly 71% as singletons. What was sequenced was peripheral blood. The receptor source for this set is a human donor in a cohort sampled during active COVID-19. Both conserved end residues are part of each CDR3. The D gene is left open where the match is weak. Not every row has a clone size; where given, it reads once, few, many or a size class.

DNA: TGTGCCAGCCGGACTCAAGATTGGGGCTACACCTTC; CDR3: CASRTQDWGYTF; J: TRBJ1-2; D: -; size: few; V: TRBV2
DNA: TGCGCCAGCAGCCCCGGACTAGCGGTCACCGGGGAGCTGTTTTTT; CDR3: CASSPGLAVTGELFF; J: TRBJ2-2; D: TRBD2; size: -; V: TRBV5-1
DNA: TGTGCCAGCAATGGGGACTCTACAGATACGCAGTATTTT; CDR3: CASNGDSTDTQYF; J: TRBJ2-3; D: -; size: -; V: TRBV28
DNA: TGTGCCAGCAGCCCGGACAGGCACGAGCAGTACTTC; CDR3: CASSPDRHEQYF; J: TRBJ2-7; D: TRBD1; size: -; V: TRBV5-5
DNA: TGTGCCAGCAGCCTCCCTCAGACAGGGGAAGGTGCAGATACGCAGTATTTT; CDR3: CASSLPQTGEGADTQYF; J: TRBJ2-3; D: TRBD1; size: many; V: TRBV7-6
DNA: TGTGCCAGCAGTCCTAGCGGCTACGAGCAGTACTTC; CDR3: CASSPSGYEQYF; J: TRBJ2-7; D: TRBD2; size: -; V: TRBV12-3/TRBV12-4
DNA: TGTGCCTGGCAAGGACAGTATAGCAATCAGCCCCAGCATTTT; CDR3: CAWQGQYSNQPQHF; J: TRBJ1-5; D: -; size: -; V: TRBV30
DNA: TGCGCCAGCAGCCAAGGCCACAGGAACACTGAAGCTTTCTTT; CDR3: CASSQGHRNTEAFF; J: TRBJ1-1; D: -; size: -; V: TRBV4-3
DNA: TGCGCCAGCAGCTTGGGGACGGGACCGGGGGAGGAGCAGTTCTTC; CDR3: CASSLGTGPGEEQFF; J: TRBJ2-1; D: -; size: -; V: TRBV5-1
DNA: TGTGCCAGCAGTCCAGGGGGCTTGGGACTGTTTTTT; CDR3: CASSPGGLGLFF; J: TRBJ1-4; D: TRBD1; size: -; V: TRBV27
DNA: TGTGCCAGCAGTTGGACTAGCGGGTCGAACACCGGGGAGCTGTTTTTT; CDR3: CASSWTSGSNTGELFF; J: TRBJ2-2; D: TRBD2; size: -; V: TRBV2
DNA: TGTGCCAGCAGTGGAGGGCGGACAGGGGGGTTTCAGCCCCAGCATTTT; CDR3: CASSGGRTGGFQPQHF; J: TRBJ1-5; D: TRBD1; size: -; V: TRBV28
DNA: TGTGCCAGCAGCTTGGGGGGACAGGGCCTCAATCAGCCCCAGCATTTT; CDR3: CASSLGGQGLNQPQHF; J: TRBJ1-5; D: TRBD1; size: -; V: TRBV5-5
DNA: TGTGCCAGCAGTCCCCTGGGACAGCAAGAGACCCAGTACTTC; CDR3: CASSPLGQQETQYF; J: TRBJ2-5; D: TRBD1; size: -; V: TRBV6-5
DNA: TGTGCCATCAGTGAGTCGCTGACAGGGGGCGGTGGCTACACCTTC; CDR3: CAISESLTGGGGYTF; J: TRBJ1-2; D: TRBD1; size: -; V: TRBV10-3
DNA: TGTGCCAGCAGCTTGCCCGACAGCTACGAGCAGTACTTC; CDR3: CASSLPDSYEQYF; J: TRBJ2-7; D: -; size: -; V: TRBV5-8
DNA: TGTGCCAGCTCCCCAAGGGGGGGGACTGAAGCTTTCTTT; CDR3: CASSPRGGTEAFF; J: TRBJ1-1; D: -; size: -; V: TRBV27
DNA: TGTGCCGTCAGGGGCGCCCCTAGCGGGGGCCGTGTGGGGGAGCTGTTTTTT; CDR3: CAVRGAPSGGRVGELFF; J: TRBJ2-2; D: TRBD2; size: few; V: TRBV2
DNA: TGTGCCAGCAGCCGGGGCAGGGGCCAAGAGACCCAGTACTTC; CDR3: CASSRGRGQETQYF; J: TRBJ2-5; D: -; size: -; V: TRBV11-2
DNA: TGTGCCAGCAGCGCCCAGGGGACAGCCGGAGACACCATATATTTT; CDR3: CASSAQGTAGDTIYF; J: TRBJ1-3; D: TRBD1; size: -; V: TRBV7-2
DNA: TGTGCCAGCAGTTACTCGTCACTAGCATCAGATACGCAGTATTTT; CDR3: CASSYSSLASDTQYF; J: TRBJ2-3; D: -; size: -; V: TRBV6-2/TRBV6-3
DNA: TGTGCCAGCAGCCAAGCCACTCGCGGTAATTCACCCCTCCACTTT; CDR3: CASSQATRGNSPLHF; J: TRBJ1-6; D: -; size: -; V: TRBV3-1/TRBV3-2
DNA: TGCGCCAGCACCTTGGAGACTGCGAGTTCTGGGGCCAACGTCCTGACTTTC; CDR3: CASTLETASSGANVLTF; J: TRBJ2-6; D: -; size: -; V: TRBV4-1
DNA: TGTGCCAGCAGCGACCGAGGACTAGCGGGAGAGCCCCAGTACTTC; CDR3: CASSDRGLAGEPQYF; J: TRBJ2-5; D: TRBD2; size: -; V: TRBV2
DNA: TGTGCCAGTAGCCGACAGGCCACCTCTGGGGCCAACGTCCTGACTTTC; CDR3: CASSRQATSGANVLTF; J: TRBJ2-6; D: -; size: medium-sized; V: TRBV19
DNA: TGTGCCTGGAGTGTTCTAGCCCCAGAGACCCAGTACTTC; CDR3: CAWSVLAPETQYF; J: TRBJ2-5; D: -; size: -; V: TRBV30
DNA: TGTGCTAGTGGTCCCCCGGGGAGAGAAGCTTTCTTT; CDR3: CASGPPGREAFF; J: TRBJ1-1; D: -; size: -; V: TRBV12-5
DNA: TGTGCCATCAGTGGAAACAGGGAAACGTTCTTC; CDR3: CAISGNRETFF; J: TRBJ1-2; D: -; size: -; V: TRBV10-3
DNA: TGTGCCAGTAGTATCGGACTTCTGGGGGGCTACACCTTC; CDR3: CASSIGLLGGYTF; J: TRBJ1-2; D: -; size: -; V: TRBV19
DNA: TGTGCCAGCACCCCGTATGAGGGTGGCAATCAGCCCCAGCATTTT; CDR3: CASTPYEGGNQPQHF; J: TRBJ1-5; D: -; size: -; V: TRBV2
DNA: TGTGCCAGCACCCTAGGTCCCTATGGCTACACCTTC; CDR3: CASTLGPYGYTF; J: TRBJ1-2; D: -; size: -; V: TRBV28
DNA: TGTGCCAGCAGTCAGGGGGCCAGCGGGGGGGCCCGACCTTACAATGAGCAGTTCTTC; CDR3: CASSQGASGGARPYNEQFF; J: TRBJ2-1; D: TRBD2; size: -; V: TRBV14